The 21 T cell receptor beta chains listed next were all sequenced from one sample in a study of shared clonotypes between healthy human individuals. In the naive CD8 group, cells lacked CD45RO and were positively selected for CCR7, so terminally differentiated effector memory CD45RA+ cells were left out. Libraries were prepared by immunoSEQ multiplex PCR; TCRdb keeps only in-frame clonotypes and omits some of them. The sample includes around 2,000,000 clones, 85% to 95% of them seen just once. Material for sequencing was naive CD8+ T cells from PBMCs. These receptors all come from a man younger than 35 in good health. Some clones in this sample may be carry-over from other donors' samples.

The chain recombines TRBV27 with TRBJ1-1; D gene unclear. The CDR3 extends over 13 amino acids. V dropped 4 bases and J dropped 8 bases, with 14 bases sitting between them. The germline gives CDR1 MNHEY, CDR2 SMNVEV (reference sequence). CDR3 residues: CASSSREGDEAFF. CDR3 DNA sequence: TGTGCCAGCAGTTCCCGGGAGGGCGACGAAGCTTTCTTT.

The chain carries TRBV28 and TRBJ1-2; 8 bases line up with TRBD1. The V gene's germline CDR1 is MDHEN and CDR2 SYDVKM. V shed 4 bases and J 5 bases; nucleotides not matched to a gene: 6. The CDR3 extends over 14 amino acids. CDR3 amino acids: CASSWTGLKYGYTF. DNA for the CDR3: TGTGCCAGCAGTTGGACAGGGTTAAAGTATGGCTACACCTTC.

The chain links TRBV4-2 to TRBJ1-4, with a weak D call TRBD1 (6 bases). Trimming cost V 5 bases and J 7 bases, with 14 bases left between them. The germline V gene has CDR1 LGHNA and CDR2 YNFKEQ. The CDR3 sequence is 14 residues long. The CDR3 loop reads CASSTRGRFEKLFF. The DNA for the CDR3 is TGTGCCAGCAGCACCAGGGGAAGGTTTGAAAAACTGTTTTTT.

The chain has TRBV28 and TRBJ2-2; no definite D call. The CDR3 runs 14 residues. V gave up 2 bases and J gave up 1 base, with 5 bases separating them. Germline CDR1 and CDR2: MDHEN and SYDVKM. The CDR3 DNA follows: TGTGCCAGCAGTTTAGTGGGGAACACCGGGGAGCTGTTTTTT. Its protein is CASSLVGNTGELFF.

V and J are TRBV6-5 and TRBJ1-1, with TRBD1 as a possible D gene (5 bases). The CDR3 is made up of 15 amino acids. Per the germline V gene, CDR1 is MNHEY and CDR2 is SVGAGI. V lost 2 bases and J lost 7, with 17 bases in between. The CDR3 DNA follows: TGTGCCAGCAGTTACGACGGGGCCAATTATGATGAAGCTTTCTTT. Protein product: CASSYDGANYDEAFF.

The rearrangement links TRBV13 to TRBJ2-1, with D possibly being TRBD1 or TRBD2 (5 bases each). CDR3 size: 16 residues. Germline V gene sequence: CDR1 PRHDT, CDR2 FYEKMQ (reference sequence). The V gene lost 5 bases and the J gene lost 4 bases, with 18 bases spanning the gap. The CDR3 region is CASSPGTGDGYNEQFF. Here the CDR3 DNA reads TGTGCCAGCAGCCCGGGGACCGGGGATGGATACAATGAGCAGTTCTTC.

The chain recombines TRBV15 with TRBJ2-7; 9 bases are shared with TRBD2. Germline V lookup: CDR1 LNHNV, CDR2 YYDKDF (reference sequence). Trimming took 6 bases from V and 4 from J; bases not matched to a gene: 10. The CDR3 contains 15 residues. The CDR3 coding sequence is TGTGCCACCAGGCAAGAGGGACTAGCCGTTTACGAGCAGTACTTC. Protein product: CATRQEGLAVYEQYF.

The chain links TRBV29-1 to TRBJ1-2, with unresolved D. V lost 4 bases, J lost 5 bases, and 20 bases lay in between. The CDR3 spans 15 residues. In germline, CDR1 is SQVTM, CDR2 ANQGSEA. The CDR3 bases are TGCAGCGTTGCCCACTCAACCCGAGTAGATTATGGCTACACCTTC. Amino acids: CSVAHSTRVDYGYTF.

V is TRBV27 and J is TRBJ2-1, with 8 bases fitting TRBD1. The trim removed 4 bases at V and 7 bases at J, leaving 9 bases unmatched. CDR3 length: 15 amino acids. Germline V CDR1 and CDR2: MNHEY, SMNVEV (reference sequence). In DNA, the CDR3 is TGTGCCAGCAGTTCATCTAGACAGGGGTGGAATGAGCAGTTCTTC. As protein: CASSSSRQGWNEQFF.

V and J are TRBV7-9 and TRBJ2-7, with TRBD1 matching over 7 bases. Trimming removed 5 bases from V and 4 bases from J; junction bases left unmatched: 11. In germline, CDR1 is SEHNR, CDR2 FQNEAQ (reference sequence). The CDR3 consists of 15 residues. DNA of the CDR3: TGTGCCAGCAGCCCCAGTAGGGGGCCCCCGTACGAGCAGTACTTC. Protein sequence: CASSPSRGPPYEQYF.

The chain recombines TRBV6-5 with TRBJ2-2; D is perhaps TRBD2 (6 bases). The CDR3 length is 11 residues. With 7 bases removed from V and 7 bases from J, the gap between germline ends came to 7 bases. CDR1 is MNHEY, CDR2 SVGAGI, per germline. CDR3 sequence: CASMGGGELFF. The CDR3 DNA is TGTGCCAGCATGGGGGGCGGGGAGCTGTTTTTT.

This clone has just one count. Given a much more abundant clone one base away, this may be a read error. Other DNA sequences from this sample encode an identical CDR3 as well. V and J are TRBV7-9 and TRBJ2-7, with D hard to call. The germline V and J ends were trimmed by 6 bases and 3 bases, with 6 bases remaining between them. Germline V CDR1 and CDR2: SEHNR, FQNEAQ (reference sequence). The CDR3 is made up of 11 amino acids. This chain's CDR3 is CASSSYYEQYF. The DNA for the CDR3 is TGTGCCAGCAGTTCCTACTACGAGCAGTACTTC. Using reference TRBV7-9 and TRBJ2-7 for the parts outside the CDR3, the full variable domain is DTGVSQNPRHKITKRGQNVTFRCDPISEHNRLYWYRQTLGQGPEFLTYFQNEAQLEKSRLLSDRFSAERPKGSFSTLEIQRTEQGDSAMYLCASSSYYEQYFGPGTRLTVT.

About this clone: The sample has other DNA sequences that encode this CDR3 too. The chain links TRBV11-2 to TRBJ2-7; 7 bases align to TRBD2. The trim removed 1 base at V and 4 bases at J, leaving 1 base unmatched. In germline, CDR1 is SGHAT, CDR2 FQNNGV. This CDR3 comprises 13 residues. The CDR3 nucleotides read TGTGCCAGCAGCTTAGGCGGGGGTTACGAGCAGTACTTC. This gives the protein CASSLGGGYEQYF.

The chain is built from TRBV7-9 and TRBJ2-5; TRBD1 agrees at 10 bases. The length of the CDR3 is 15 residues. Germline V gives CDR1 SEHNR, CDR2 FQNEAQ (reference sequence). The V and J ends lost 2 bases and 3 bases, in that order; junction bases with no gene match: 3. The CDR3 sequence is CASSLRQGAEETQYF. The CDR3 coding sequence is TGTGCCAGCAGCTTACGACAGGGGGCTGAAGAGACCCAGTACTTC.

V usage is TRBV7-2 and J usage is TRBJ1-2; the match to TRBD1 covers 7 bases. V shed 5 bases and J 8 bases; nucleotides not matched to a gene: 11. Germline CDR1 and CDR2: SGHTA and FQGNSA. The CDR3 is 14 amino acids. In DNA, the CDR3 is TGTGCCAGCAGCGACCGGGACAGTGGGCTCGGCTACACCTTC. Its translation is CASSDRDSGLGYTF.

This rearrangement joins TRBV29-1 to TRBJ2-7; the D gene is possibly TRBD2 (7 bases). Trimming took off 8 bases at V and 5 bases at J, with 16 bases between the two ends. The CDR3 runs 12 residues. Germline CDR1 is SQVTM and CDR2 is ANQGSEA. CDR3 nucleotides: TGCAGCACCGCTGGGGGGGGCGACGAGCAGTACTTC. This translates into CSTAGGGDEQYF.

This chain connects TRBV5-1 to TRBJ2-7, with D possibly matching TRBD1 (5 bases). This CDR3 region has 12 residues. Germline V CDR1 and CDR2: SGHRS, YFSETQ. Trimming stripped 6 bases from V and 3 bases from J, with 10 bases between. The CDR3 DNA follows: TGCGCCAGCATGGGGCCCCACTACGAGCAGTACTTC. Amino acids: CASMGPHYEQYF. Drawing the rest from reference TRBV5-1 and TRBJ2-7, the complete variable domain is KAGVTQTPRYLIKTRGQQVTLSCSPISGHRSVSWYQQTPGQGLQFLFEYFSETQRNKGNFPGRFSGRQFSNSRSEMNVSTLELGDSALYLCASMGPHYEQYFGPGTRLTVT.

As for this clone: The same CDR3 is also encoded by other DNA sequences in this sample. This chain connects TRBV7-9 to TRBJ1-3, with D unclear. CDR3 size: 14 residues. CDR1 and CDR2 from the germline V gene are SEHNR and FQNEAQ (reference sequence). V was pared by 1 base and J by 4 bases, with 8 bases between. The CDR3 spells CASSLGSSGNTIYF. As DNA, the CDR3 is TGTGCCAGCAGCTTAGGTTCGTCCGGAAACACCATATATTTT.

The chain couples TRBV7-9 to TRBJ2-3, with D tentatively TRBD2 (6 bases). CDR3 size: 14 residues. CDR1 SEHNR and CDR2 FQNEAQ come from the germline V gene (reference sequence). The ends were cut back, 3 bases at V and 3 bases at J, with 10 bases in the middle. The CDR3 region has the DNA TGTGCCAGCAGCTTTTCGGGAGCAACAGATACGCAGTATTTT. Amino acid sequence: CASSFSGATDTQYF.

The chain links TRBV15 to TRBJ1-1; possible D gene TRBD1, 6 bases. Germline V gene data show CDR1 as LNHNV and CDR2 as YYDKDF (reference sequence). V lost 0 bases and J 0 bases, leaving 8 bases between the germline ends. CDR3 length equals 15 residues. CDR3 sequence reads: CATSREGGLNTEAFF. The DNA for the CDR3 is TGTGCCACCAGCAGAGAGGGGGGCCTGAACACTGAAGCTTTCTTT.

This chain connects TRBV7-2 to TRBJ2-5; unclear D gene. Germline CDR1 is SGHTA and CDR2 is FQGNSA. The V end was cut by 2 bases, the J end by 0 bases, with 4 bases between. The CDR3 is 13 amino acids. The CDR3 reads CASSLLDQETQYF. The CDR3 nucleotides read TGTGCCAGCAGCTTATTGGACCAAGAGACCCAGTACTTC. Using reference TRBV7-2 and TRBJ2-5 for the parts outside the CDR3, the full variable domain is GAGVSQSPSNKVTEKGKDVELRCDPISGHTALYWYRQSLGQGLEFLIYFQGNSAPDKSGLPSDRFSAERTGGSVSTLTIQRTQQEDSAVYLCASSLLDQETQYFGPGTRLLVL.